Shown below are 8 T cell receptor beta chains from a single sample sequenced in a study of cytomegalovirus exposure and HLA in healthy donors. PCR was performed using 60 Vbeta and 13 Jbeta primers. The assay was immunoSEQ multiplex PCR, and TCRdb's table has in-frame clones only and misses some. The table has 110,000 or so clones, under 85% seen once. The sample comprised PBMCs. The receptors were gathered from a man younger than 45 in good health and CMV-seronegative.

V usage is TRBV5-1 and J usage is TRBJ2-5, with TRBD1 matching over 9 bases. The CDR3 contains 15 residues. Germline V gene data show CDR1 as SGHRS and CDR2 as YFSETQ. J was trimmed by 5 bases and V by 2 bases; bases with no gene match: 7. The CDR3 coding sequence is TGCGCCAGCAGCTTATCACAGGGGGCTGGGGAGACCCAGTACTTC. Translation gives CASSLSQGAGETQYF. Full variable domain (remainder filled in from reference TRBV5-1 and TRBJ2-5): KAGVTQTPRYLIKTRGQQVTLSCSPISGHRSVSWYQQTPGQGLQFLFEYFSETQRNKGNFPGRFSGRQFSNSRSEMNVSTLELGDSALYLCASSLSQGAGETQYFGPGTRLLVL.

The genes are TRBV10-3 and TRBJ2-2, with D unresolved. Germline V CDR1 and CDR2: ENHRY, SYGVKD. Deletions cut 4 bases from V and 4 bases from J, with 13 bases between. This CDR3 is built from 15 residues. The CDR3 DNA follows: TGTGCCATCAGTGTCACAGAAACTCTCACCGGGGAGCTGTTTTTT. This encodes CAISVTETLTGELFF.

The rearrangement joins TRBV5-6 to TRBJ2-5; D remains unclear. The CDR3 covers 14 residues. Trimming took 2 bases from V and 4 from J, leaving 12 bases between them. CDR1 and CDR2 (germline): SGHDT, YYEEEE. DNA for the CDR3: TGTGCCAGCAGCTTACCAGGAATCCCAGAGACCCAGTACTTC. Its translation: CASSLPGIPETQYF.

The genes are TRBV18 and TRBJ2-7; TRBD1 matches at 11 bases. Per the germline V gene, CDR1 is KGHSH and CDR2 is LQKENI. This CDR3 region has 15 residues. With V trimmed by 3 bases and J by 6 bases, 7 bases remained unmatched. CDR3 sequence reads: CASSPRNGQGAEQYF. CDR3 nucleotide sequence: TGTGCCAGCTCACCTCGGAACGGACAGGGGGCCGAGCAGTACTTC.

This clone was counted a few times. Here the CDR3 reads CASSFEQGDTQYF. In DNA, the CDR3 is TGCGCCAGCAGCTTTGAACAGGGAGATACGCAGTATTTT. The chain couples TRBV5-1 to TRBJ2-3; a possible D gene is TRBD1 (6 bases). The CDR3 runs 13 residues. The V and J ends lost 2 bases and 5 bases respectively, with 9 bases between them. Germline V gives CDR1 SGHRS, CDR2 YFSETQ.

The rearrangement uses TRBV4-3 and TRBJ2-5; the D gene is possibly TRBD1 (5 bases). The germline V gene has CDR1 LGHNA and CDR2 YSLEER. The germline V and J ends were trimmed by 0 bases and 5 bases, with 16 bases remaining between them. The CDR3 consists of 16 residues. The CDR3 coding sequence is TGCGCCAGCAGCCAAGATGGACATTTATTCGGGGAGACCCAGTACTTC. This codes for CASSQDGHLFGETQYF.

The rearrangement uses TRBV27 and TRBJ1-2; 12 bases match TRBD1. Germline assignment: CDR1 MNHEY and CDR2 SMNVEV (reference sequence). The CDR3 contains 13 residues. J gave up 7 bases and V 5 bases, and 2 bases lay outside the gene matches. The CDR3 sequence is CASSGTGGFGYTF. The CDR3 DNA follows: TGTGCCAGCAGTGGGACAGGGGGCTTTGGCTACACCTTC.

The chain employs TRBV18 and TRBJ2-6; D gene uncertain. V shed 0 bases and J shed 4 bases, with 25 bases lying between them. The CDR3 runs to 21 residues. Per germline, CDR1 KGHSH and CDR2 LQKENI. The CDR3 sequence is CASSPPVVTAVLYRGANVLTF. CDR3 in DNA: TGTGCCAGCTCACCACCGGTGGTAACAGCCGTTCTCTATCGGGGGGCCAACGTCCTGACTTTC.